This T cell receptor beta chain was captured in a study of blood T cell repertoires in COVID-19. This CDR3 comprises 14 residues. Trimming left V 6 bases short and J 7 bases short, with 16 bases between. The germline V gene has CDR1 MGHRA and CDR2 YSYEKL. This table comes from immunoSEQ multiplex PCR, and its TCRdb copy is limited to in-frame clones, with some not included. The data contain just over 300,000 clones, approximately 88% of them seen just once; the ten biggest clones take up around 9%. This clonotype was obtained from a woman aged 18-29 years who had recovered from COVID-19. The chain uses TRBV4-1 and TRBJ2-1; D is possibly TRBD1 (5 bases). Sequencing was carried out using PBMCs or T cells enriched from blood (not recorded which). The CDR3, as DNA: TGCGCCAGCAGGCCGTCGACAGCGAGGAATGAGCAGTTCTTC. It is translated as CASRPSTARNEQFF.